Sequencing of this T cell receptor (beta chain) was carried out in a study of graft-versus-host responses after intestinal transplantation. Sequencing used immunoSEQ multiplex PCR; TCRdb keeps in-frame clones, though not all of them. The table includes around 90,000 clones, roughly 90% detected once. Germline V CDR1 and CDR2: MNHNY, SVGAGI (reference sequence). Trimming shortened V by 2 bases and J by 0 bases, and 8 bases separated the two germline ends. The CDR3 is made up of 15 amino acids. To note about this clone: Its cognate antigen is unknown.

The V call is TRBV6-6, the J call TRBJ1-3; D call uncertain. The sequences come from unstimulated CD8+ T cells sorted from spleen or lymph node cells, collected before transplant. This receptor was obtained from a human donor who was the organ donor for an intestinal transplant. The CDR3 here is CASSYGQVSGNTIYF. CDR3 coding DNA: TGTGCCAGCAGTTACGGGCAGGTCTCTGGAAACACCATATATTTT.